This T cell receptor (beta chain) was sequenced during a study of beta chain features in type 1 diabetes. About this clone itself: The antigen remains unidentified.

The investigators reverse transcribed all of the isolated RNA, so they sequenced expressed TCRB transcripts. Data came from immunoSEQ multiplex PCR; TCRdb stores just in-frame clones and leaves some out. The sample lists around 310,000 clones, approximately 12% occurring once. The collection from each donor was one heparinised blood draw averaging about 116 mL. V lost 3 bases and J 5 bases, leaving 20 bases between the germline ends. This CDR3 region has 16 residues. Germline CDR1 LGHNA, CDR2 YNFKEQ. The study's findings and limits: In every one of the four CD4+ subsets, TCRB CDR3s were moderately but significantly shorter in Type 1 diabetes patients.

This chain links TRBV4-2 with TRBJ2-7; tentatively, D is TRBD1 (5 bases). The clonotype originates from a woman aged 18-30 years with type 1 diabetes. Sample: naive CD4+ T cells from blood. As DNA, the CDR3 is TGTGCCAGCAGCCACTTGGGGCAGGGCTTCTTGAACGAGCAGTACTTC. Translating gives CASSHLGQGFLNEQYF.